These 28 T cell receptor beta chains were sequenced from one sample in a study of graft-versus-host responses after intestinal transplantation listed by TCRdb under 2021. Libraries came from the immunoSEQ multiplex PCR assay. The table was pulled from immuneACCESS by TCRdb, which kept in-frame rearrangements only. Such tables lose some clones; where checked, under half of the loss comes from unresolved V genes, and the rest has no known cause. This sample holds about 130,000 clones; approximately 91% were observed only once. About 0.2% of the sample is in the top ten clones. These receptors' antigens are unknown. Reading the label with the study, this specimen's time point is: cells obtained before transplantation from donor or recipient. Here the sequenced sample was unstimulated CD4+ T cells sorted from spleen or lymph node cells, taken before intestinal transplant. These receptors came from a human donor who received an intestinal transplant.

The V call is TRBV5-1, the J call TRBJ2-2, with 10 bases matching TRBD1. CDR3 length: 18 amino acids. The V gene's germline CDR1 is SGHRS and CDR2 YFSETQ. V shed 7 bases and J 6 bases; nucleotides not matched to a gene: 18. This chain's CDR3 is CASSLLLSDRGFSGELFF. Here the CDR3 DNA reads TGCGCCAGCTCACTACTTTTGTCGGACAGGGGGTTTTCCGGGGAGCTGTTTTTT. Using reference TRBV5-1 and TRBJ2-2 for the parts outside the CDR3, the full variable domain is KAGVTQTPRYLIKTRGQQVTLSCSPISGHRSVSWYQQTPGQGLQFLFEYFSETQRNKGNFPGRFSGRQFSNSRSEMNVSTLELGDSALYLCASSLLLSDRGFSGELFFGEGSRLTVL.

This chain links TRBV6-5 with TRBJ2-3; D not certain. The CDR3 loop spans 14 amino acids. Trimming removed 4 bases at V and 0 bases at J, with 8 bases between. CDR1 and CDR2 from the germline V gene are MNHEY and SVGAGI. The CDR3: CASSWSASTDTQYF. CDR3 bases: TGTGCCAGCAGTTGGTCAGCTAGCACAGATACGCAGTATTTT.

This clone was recorded only once. This chain connects TRBV1 to TRBJ2-7; TRBD2 is taken as the D call from the table, unchecked against the DNA. TRBV1 is deemed a pseudogene. The length of the CDR3 is 13 residues. CDR3 sequence: CTRPGLATYEQYF. As DNA, the CDR3 is TGCACCAGACCGGGACTAGCGACCTACGAGCAGTACTTC.

CDR3 DNA: TGTGCCTGGAGCGGGGTGACCTACGAGCAGTACTTC. Amino acid sequence: CAWSGVTYEQYF. This chain uses TRBV30 with TRBJ2-7, with a possible D match to TRBD2 (5 bases). The CDR3 spans 12 residues. Germline loops: CDR1 GTSNPN, CDR2 SVGIG (reference sequence). V gave up 3 bases and J gave up 2 bases, with 8 bases separating them.

The chain recombines TRBV7-7 with TRBJ2-5; 9 positions match TRBD1. The CDR3 has 14 amino acids. Losses at the gene ends were 5 bases for V and 5 bases for J; bases not matched to a gene: 6. Germline V lookup: CDR1 SSHAT, CDR2 FNYEAQ (reference sequence). The CDR3 nucleotides are TGTGCCAGCAGCCCACAGGGGGCAAGGGAGACCCAGTACTTC. Translation: CASSPQGARETQYF.

V is TRBV25-1 and J is TRBJ2-7; 8 bases match TRBD2. The CDR3 loop spans 17 amino acids. CDR1 is MGHDK, CDR2 SYGVNS, per germline. J lost 4 bases, V lost 6 bases, and 17 bases had no gene match. The CDR3 sequence is CASRTTLSGRIGYEQYF. The CDR3 nucleotides are TGTGCCAGCAGAACCACTCTGAGCGGGAGAATAGGGTACGAGCAGTACTTC.

This clone appeared once. The rearrangement joins TRBV5-1 to TRBJ2-5; no definite D call. The V end lost 3 bases, the J end lost 2 bases, and 11 bases lay between the germline ends. This CDR3 has 14 residues. Looked up from germline, CDR1 is SGHRS and CDR2 is YFSETQ. The CDR3 bases are TGCGCCAGCAGCTCTATTCGGTGGCAAGAGACCCAGTACTTC. Encoded protein: CASSSIRWQETQYF.

The chain couples TRBV18 to TRBJ2-1; 10 positions match TRBD1. CDR3 length: 16 amino acids. V lost 4 bases, J lost 2 bases, and 5 bases stayed unmatched. Germline loops: CDR1 KGHSH, CDR2 LQKENI. CDR3 coding DNA: TGTGCCAGCTCACTAGGACAGGGGGGCCCCTACAATGAGCAGTTCTTC. This gives the protein CASSLGQGGPYNEQFF.

The chain links TRBV9 to TRBJ1-2, with D maybe TRBD1 (5 bases). The V gene's germline CDR1 is SGDLS and CDR2 YYNGEE. With 3 bases removed from V and 3 bases from J, the gap between germline ends came to 15 bases. The CDR3 runs to 15 residues. CDR3 residues: CASSAVGSGHYGYTF. CDR3 coding DNA: TGTGCCAGCAGCGCAGTGGGGTCAGGGCACTATGGCTACACCTTC.

V and J are TRBV14 and TRBJ2-1; 9 bases are a match to TRBD1. J lost 15 bases, V lost 8 bases, and 11 bases had no gene match. Germline V gives CDR1 SGHDN, CDR2 FVKESK. The CDR3 runs 12 residues. CDR3 amino acids: CASPAKPGQGFF. CDR3 DNA: TGTGCCAGCCCCGCAAAGCCGGGACAGGGGTTCTTC.

The chain uses TRBV27 and TRBJ1-4, with TRBD1 as a possible D gene (5 bases). CDR1 and CDR2 from the germline V gene are MNHEY and SMNVEV (reference sequence). The ends were cut back, 3 bases at V and 8 bases at J, with 10 bases in the middle. The CDR3 extends over 13 amino acids. The CDR3 coding sequence is TGTGCCAGCAGTTTGGCAGGGCCCGAAAAACTGTTTTTT. This codes for CASSLAGPEKLFF.

Only one count was recorded for this clone. For the CDR3, the DNA is TGTGCCAGCACCATAGCGGGTAGTTACAATGAGCAGTTCTTC. Protein product: CASTIAGSYNEQFF. The rearrangement uses TRBV6-1 and TRBJ2-1, with 7 nucleotides matching TRBD2. Losses at the gene ends were 7 bases for V and 4 bases for J; bases not matched to a gene: 7. Germline lookup yields CDR1 MNHNS and CDR2 SASEGT. The CDR3 is 14 residues long.

The chain joins TRBV28 to TRBJ1-3; possible D gene TRBD1, 6 bases. The length of the CDR3 is 13 residues. CDR1 and CDR2 (germline): MDHEN, SYDVKM. The V end was cut by 2 bases, the J end by 10 bases, with 12 bases between. CDR3 in amino acids: CASSLPGGVTIYF. The DNA of the CDR3 is TGTGCCAGCAGTTTACCGGGGGGCGTGACCATATATTTT.

The V gene is TRBV5-1, the J gene TRBJ2-5; D not certain. The DNA end favors TRBJ2-7, so the J call may be wrong. The CDR3 covers 11 residues. Germline CDR1 and CDR2: SGHRS and YFSETQ. In DNA, the CDR3 is TGCGCCAGCAGCTTGGAAAACGAGCAGTACTTC. Its translation is CASSLENEQYF.

The V and J genes are TRBV19 and TRBJ1-2; D ambiguous. CDR3 length: 13 amino acids. In germline, CDR1 is LNHDA, CDR2 SQIVND (reference sequence). Trimming took 8 bases from V and 5 from J, leaving 15 bases between them. CDR3 DNA: TGTGCCAGTCGCGAGAGACGGCCTTATGGCTACACCTTC. Its protein product is CASRERRPYGYTF.

V is TRBV15 and J is TRBJ2-3, with a possible D match to TRBD1 (6 bases). The V gene lost 4 bases and the J gene lost 2 bases, with 25 bases spanning the gap. CDR1 LNHNV and CDR2 YYDKDF come from the germline V gene (reference sequence). This CDR3 has 19 amino acids. The CDR3, as DNA: TGTGCCACCAGCAAAGGGGGACGGCGTGTGATATTATACACAGATACGCAGTATTTT. Its translation is CATSKGGRRVILYTDTQYF.

The rearrangement joins TRBV27 to TRBJ2-7; D might be TRBD1 (6 bases). Germline assignment: CDR1 MNHEY and CDR2 SMNVEV (reference sequence). V gave up 4 bases and J gave up 2 bases, with 15 bases separating them. This CDR3 comprises 15 residues. Here the CDR3 DNA reads TGTGCCAGCAGTTACTCGATGGGGGCTACCTACGAGCAGTACTTC. It encodes CASSYSMGATYEQYF.

V gene TRBV5-1 combines with J gene TRBJ1-1; D is undetermined. V was trimmed by 0 bases and J by 1 base, leaving 7 bases between them. Germline values: CDR1 SGHRS, CDR2 YFSETQ. There are 14 residues in the CDR3. The CDR3 region has the DNA TGCGCCAGCAGCTTGGCCCTACAGAACACTGAAGCTTTCTTT. This translates into CASSLALQNTEAFF.

The chain is built from TRBV18 and TRBJ2-7; D not resolved. CDR1 is KGHSH and CDR2 is LQKENI in the germline V gene. Trimming removed 0 bases at V and 0 bases at J, with 6 bases between. The CDR3 runs to 14 residues. CDR3 nucleotide sequence: TGTGCCAGCTCACCACCGACTCGCTCCTACGAGCAGTACTTC. Its translation is CASSPPTRSYEQYF.

This chain uses TRBV4-2 with TRBJ1-1, with a weak D call TRBD1 (6 bases). CDR3 length: 14 amino acids. The germline V gene has CDR1 LGHNA and CDR2 YNFKEQ. V shed 0 bases and J shed 6 bases, with 11 bases lying between them. The CDR3 coding sequence is TGTGCCAGCAGCCAAGACAGGGGTTTGGCTGAAGCTTTCTTT. This codes for CASSQDRGLAEAFF.

This chain uses TRBV5-8 with TRBJ2-7; 8 nucleotides line up with TRBD1. Germline-derived CDR1 and CDR2 are SGHTS and YDEGEE. The CDR3 is 14 residues long. Trimming at V came to 3 bases and at J to 4 bases, leaving 6 bases not matched to a gene. The CDR3 region has the DNA TGTGCCAGCAGCTCGCTCAGGGGGCGGTACGAGCAGTACTTC. Protein product: CASSSLRGRYEQYF.

The rearrangement joins TRBV6-4 to TRBJ2-1, with a weak D call TRBD2 (5 bases). The CDR3 consists of 17 residues. The germline V gene has CDR1 MRHNA and CDR2 SNTAGT. The V and J ends lost 0 bases and 6 bases respectively, with 18 bases between them. CDR3 DNA: TGTGCCAGCAGTGACTCCCCCCGGACTCTCCCGGGCAATGAGCAGTTCTTC. This codes for CASSDSPRTLPGNEQFF.

The V call is TRBV9, the J call TRBJ2-1; TRBD2 agrees at 11 bases. Germline lookup yields CDR1 SGDLS and CDR2 YYNGEE. The CDR3 runs 16 residues. The junction had 5 bases not matched to a gene; V was cut back by 5 bases and J by 1 base. In DNA form, the CDR3 reads TGTGCCAGCAGTTGGACTAGCGGGTCTTCCTACAATGAGCAGTTCTTC. It specifies CASSWTSGSSYNEQFF. The variable domain in full, with the rest retrieved from reference TRBV9 and TRBJ2-1, is DSGVTQTPKHLITATGQRVTLRCSPRSGDLSVYWYQQSLDQGLQFLIQYYNGEERAKGNILERFSAQQFPDLHSELNLSSLELGDSALYFCASSWTSGSSYNEQFFGPGTRLTVL.

This chain connects TRBV7-9 to TRBJ1-2; D ambiguous. Germline assignment: CDR1 SEHNR and CDR2 FQNEAQ (reference sequence). The CDR3 runs 15 residues. V was pared by 1 base and J by 0 bases, with 9 bases between. For the CDR3, the DNA is TGTGCCAGCAGCTTAGGAAAGGCGTCTAACTATGGCTACACCTTC. The encoded protein is CASSLGKASNYGYTF.

The chain is built from TRBV29-1 and TRBJ2-6; 9 nucleotides align to TRBD1. V lost 7 bases, J lost 0 bases, and 4 bases stayed unmatched. This CDR3 is built from 15 residues. Looked up from germline, CDR1 is SQVTM and CDR2 is ANQGSEA. CDR3 nucleotides: TGCAGCGCCGGACAGGGGTCCTCTGGGGCCAACGTCCTGACTTTC. Protein product: CSAGQGSSGANVLTF.

The CDR3 DNA reads as TGTGCCAGCAGCTTAACGACTAGCGGAGAAGAGACCCAGTACTTC. As protein: CASSLTTSGEETQYF. V usage is TRBV7-7 and J usage is TRBJ2-5, with 9 bases matching TRBD2. The junction had 4 bases not matched to a gene; V was cut back by 2 bases and J by 3 bases. Looked up from germline, CDR1 is SSHAT and CDR2 is FNYEAQ (reference sequence). The CDR3 is 15 residues long.

The CDR3 region has the DNA TGTGCCAGCAGTTTAACCAACCCCTCCAGACTAGGGGGGAAAGCTTTCTTT. It codes for CASSLTNPSRLGGKAFF. This sequence joins TRBV28 and TRBJ1-1; D is perhaps TRBD1 (6 bases). CDR3 length: 17 residues. Trimming stripped 2 bases from V and 9 bases from J, with 25 bases between. The germline CDR1 and CDR2 sequences are MDHEN and SYDVKM.

The gene calls are TRBV15 and TRBJ1-5; 9 nucleotides agree with TRBD1. Germline CDR1 and CDR2: LNHNV and YYDKDF (reference sequence). V lost 3 bases to trimming and J lost 0 bases; unmatched junction nucleotides: 0. The CDR3 is made up of 15 amino acids. CDR3 coding DNA: TGTGCCACCAGCAGGGGACAGGGTAGCAATCAGCCCCAGCATTTT. Translation gives CATSRGQGSNQPQHF.